This is a list of T cell receptor beta chains from one sample in a study of PD-1 blockade in classical Hodgkin lymphoma. Repertoires were generated with immunoSEQ multiplex PCR, while TCRdb's copy carries only in-frame clones and drops some. The table has roughly 100,000 clones, around 89% seen once; the top ten hold under 8.5%. Sequenced here: peripheral blood mononuclear cells (PBMCs), sampled before the second cycle of nivolumab. The receptors shown here come from a human donor with classical Hodgkin lymphoma. Each CDR3 is given with its conserved first and last residue. A D gene is named only where the DNA matches it firmly. Clone size, where shown, is once, few, many, or a class for clones that have expanded.

V gene: TRBV25-1
J gene: TRBJ2-2
CDR3 length: 15
D gene: -
clone size: -
CDR3 DNA: TGTGCCAGCAGTGAATTCCCAAAGGGCACCGGGGAGCTGTTTTTT
CDR3 protein: CASSEFPKGTGELFF

V gene: TRBV7-2
J gene: TRBJ1-3
CDR3 length: 15
D gene: -
clone size: -
CDR3 DNA: TGTGCCAGCAGCTTAACTAGGACTTCTGGAAACACCATATATTTT
CDR3 protein: CASSLTRTSGNTIYF

V gene: TRBV7-9
J gene: TRBJ2-7
CDR3 length: 15
D gene: TRBD1
clone size: -
CDR3 DNA: TGTGCCAGCAGCCCGTCGACAGGGGGCAGCTACGAGCAGTACTTC
CDR3 protein: CASSPSTGGSYEQYF

V gene: TRBV11-2
J gene: TRBJ2-7
CDR3 length: 15
D gene: -
clone size: -
CDR3 DNA: TGTGCCAGCAGCTTAGATTCTGGGATTGCCTACGAGCAGTACTTC
CDR3 protein: CASSLDSGIAYEQYF

V gene: TRBV6-1
J gene: TRBJ2-3
CDR3 length: 15
D gene: -
clone size: -
CDR3 DNA: TGTGCCAGCAGTGAAAACCCACTAAGCACAGATACGCAGTATTTT
CDR3 protein: CASSENPLSTDTQYF

V gene: TRBV11-2
J gene: TRBJ2-4
CDR3 length: 14
D gene: -
clone size: -
CDR3 DNA: TGTGCCAGCAGCTTAGGGCTAGGGAGGAACATTCAGTACTTC
CDR3 protein: CASSLGLGRNIQYF

V gene: TRBV7-2
J gene: TRBJ1-1
CDR3 length: 14
D gene: TRBD1
clone size: -
CDR3 DNA: TGTGCCAGCAGCTTAGGGGACAGGGGCACTGAAGCTTTCTTT
CDR3 protein: CASSLGDRGTEAFF

V gene: TRBV27
J gene: TRBJ2-7
CDR3 length: 14
D gene: -
clone size: -
CDR3 DNA: TGTGCCAGCAGTTTCCTCCTAGAAGCGTCCGAGCAGTACTTC
CDR3 protein: CASSFLLEASEQYF

V gene: TRBV7-9
J gene: TRBJ2-2
CDR3 length: 15
D gene: TRBD1
clone size: once
CDR3 DNA: TGTGCCAGCAGTACCCACAGGGGGCACACCGGGGAGCTGTTTTTT
CDR3 protein: CASSTHRGHTGELFF

V gene: TRBV6-5
J gene: TRBJ2-7
CDR3 length: 15
D gene: TRBD1
clone size: -
CDR3 DNA: TGTGCCAGCAGTCACACCCCGACAGGGTCGTACGAGCAGTACTTC
CDR3 protein: CASSHTPTGSYEQYF

V gene: TRBV5-1
J gene: TRBJ1-1
CDR3 length: 13
D gene: -
clone size: -
CDR3 DNA: TGCGCCAGCAGCTTGGGTAGGGACACTGAAGCTTTCTTT
CDR3 protein: CASSLGRDTEAFF

V gene: TRBV2
J gene: TRBJ2-7
CDR3 length: 12
D gene: -
clone size: -
CDR3 DNA: TGTGCCAGCAGAGCCGGGACCTACGAGCAGTACTTC
CDR3 protein: CASRAGTYEQYF

V gene: TRBV6-5
J gene: TRBJ2-7
CDR3 length: 16
D gene: -
clone size: -
CDR3 DNA: TGTGCCAGCAGTTACTCCTACGGGATAAGCTCCTACGAGCAGTACTTC
CDR3 protein: CASSYSYGISSYEQYF

V gene: TRBV6-1
J gene: TRBJ1-1
CDR3 length: 12
D gene: -
clone size: -
CDR3 DNA: TGTGCCAGCAAGGGAGGGTGGGCTGAAGCTTTCTTT
CDR3 protein: CASKGGWAEAFF

V gene: TRBV15
J gene: TRBJ2-5
CDR3 length: 13
D gene: -
clone size: once
CDR3 DNA: TGTGCCACCAGCAGAGATCTCTTGGAGACCCAGTACTTC
CDR3 protein: CATSRDLLETQYF

V gene: TRBV20-1
J gene: TRBJ2-3
CDR3 length: 10
D gene: -
clone size: -
CDR3 DNA: TGCAGTGCTAGCTGGGATACGCAGTATTTT
CDR3 protein: CSASWDTQYF

V gene: TRBV7-8
J gene: TRBJ1-2
CDR3 length: 14
D gene: -
clone size: -
CDR3 DNA: TGTGCCAGCAGCATAAGCGACAGAAGACGCGGCTACACCTTC
CDR3 protein: CASSISDRRRGYTF

V gene: TRBV4-2
J gene: TRBJ2-5
CDR3 length: 20
D gene: TRBD2
clone size: -
CDR3 DNA: TGTGCCAGCAGCCAAGAAGGCTGGGGACTAACCATCCCTTACCAAGAGACCCAGTACTTC
CDR3 protein: CASSQEGWGLTIPYQETQYF

V gene: TRBV7-7
J gene: TRBJ2-5
CDR3 length: 15
D gene: TRBD1
clone size: -
CDR3 DNA: TGTGCCAGCACCCCCCGGACAGGGGGCGGTGAGACCCAGTACTTC
CDR3 protein: CASTPRTGGGETQYF

V gene: TRBV19
J gene: TRBJ2-1
CDR3 length: 16
D gene: TRBD2
clone size: once
CDR3 DNA: TGTGCCAGTAGTATAGACGGACTAGCGGCGTACAATGAGCAGTTCTTC
CDR3 protein: CASSIDGLAAYNEQFF

V gene: TRBV7-8
J gene: TRBJ1-4
CDR3 length: 13
D gene: TRBD1
clone size: -
CDR3 DNA: TGTGCCAGCAGCTATTCACAGGGGAGAAAACTGTTTTTT
CDR3 protein: CASSYSQGRKLFF

V gene: TRBV10-2
J gene: TRBJ2-7
CDR3 length: 13
D gene: TRBD1
clone size: -
CDR3 DNA: TGCGCCAGTTCCGACAGGGGAAGTGACGAGCAGTACTTC
CDR3 protein: CASSDRGSDEQYF

V gene: TRBV19
J gene: TRBJ1-6
CDR3 length: 14
D gene: TRBD1
clone size: once
CDR3 DNA: TGTGCCAGTAGTAGGACAGGGGGGAATTCACCCCTCCACTTT
CDR3 protein: CASSRTGGNSPLHF

V gene: TRBV6-1
J gene: TRBJ2-7
CDR3 length: 14
D gene: -
clone size: -
CDR3 DNA: TGTGCCAGCAGTGTCCAGATTCCTCCCTACGAGCAGTACTTC
CDR3 protein: CASSVQIPPYEQYF

V gene: TRBV5-6
J gene: TRBJ1-3
CDR3 length: 16
D gene: TRBD1
clone size: -
CDR3 DNA: TGTGCCAGCAGCTTCCCCCGGACAGGGGTGCAAAACACCATATATTTT
CDR3 protein: CASSFPRTGVQNTIYF

V gene: TRBV2
J gene: TRBJ2-3
CDR3 length: 16
D gene: TRBD2
clone size: once
CDR3 DNA: TGTGCCAGCAGTGAGTTACTAGCGGGGGGCACAGATACGCAGTATTTT
CDR3 protein: CASSELLAGGTDTQYF

V gene: TRBV28
J gene: TRBJ1-6
CDR3 length: 11
D gene: -
clone size: -
CDR3 DNA: TGTGCCAGCGCAGGGAATTCACCCCTCCACTTT
CDR3 protein: CASAGNSPLHF

V gene: TRBV7-3
J gene: TRBJ2-3
CDR3 length: 15
D gene: TRBD2
clone size: -
CDR3 DNA: TGTGCCAGCAGCTGGACTAGCGGGGGGTTGGATACGCAGTATTTT
CDR3 protein: CASSWTSGGLDTQYF

V gene: TRBV10-1
J gene: TRBJ2-6
CDR3 length: 15
D gene: -
clone size: -
CDR3 DNA: TGCGCCAGCAGTGAGGGAGGGGCTGGGGCCAACGTCCTGACTTTC
CDR3 protein: CASSEGGAGANVLTF

V gene: TRBV11-2
J gene: TRBJ1-5
CDR3 length: 14
D gene: -
clone size: -
CDR3 DNA: TGTGCCAGCAGCTTAGCAGGAGTCAATCAGCCCCAGCATTTT
CDR3 protein: CASSLAGVNQPQHF

V gene: TRBV7-3
J gene: TRBJ2-2
CDR3 length: 16
D gene: -
clone size: once
CDR3 DNA: TGTGCCAGCAGCTCCGGGTCCTTCTGGAACACCGGGGAGCTGTTTTTT
CDR3 protein: CASSSGSFWNTGELFF

V gene: TRBV27
J gene: TRBJ2-6
CDR3 length: 16
D gene: -
clone size: -
CDR3 DNA: TGTGCCAGCTCTGAGGTCTCGTACTCTGGGGCCAACGTCCTGACTTTC
CDR3 protein: CASSEVSYSGANVLTF

V gene: TRBV11-2
J gene: TRBJ1-5
CDR3 length: 13
D gene: -
clone size: -
CDR3 DNA: TGTGCCAGCAGCCCAGGACCCAATCAGCCCCAGCATTTT
CDR3 protein: CASSPGPNQPQHF

V gene: TRBV7-2
J gene: TRBJ1-1
CDR3 length: 12
D gene: -
clone size: once
CDR3 DNA: TGTGCCAGCAGCCCGACAACGGGTGAAGCTTTCTTT
CDR3 protein: CASSPTTGEAFF

V gene: TRBV28
J gene: TRBJ2-7
CDR3 length: 14
D gene: TRBD1
clone size: -
CDR3 DNA: TGTGCCAGCGCCCGGGACAGGGCGACCTACGAGCAGTACTTC
CDR3 protein: CASARDRATYEQYF

V gene: TRBV27
J gene: TRBJ2-7
CDR3 length: 18
D gene: TRBD2
clone size: -
CDR3 DNA: TGTGCCAGCAGTTTAGAAGGCCCTAGCGGGGGCTCCTCCTACGAGCAGTACTTC
CDR3 protein: CASSLEGPSGGSSYEQYF

V gene: TRBV9
J gene: TRBJ2-5
CDR3 length: 17
D gene: TRBD2
clone size: -
CDR3 DNA: TGTGCCAGCAGCCCACGCACTAGCGGGGGGGTTCTGGAGACCCAGTACTTC
CDR3 protein: CASSPRTSGGVLETQYF

V gene: TRBV4-2
J gene: TRBJ2-3
CDR3 length: 16
D gene: TRBD2
clone size: -
CDR3 DNA: TGTGCCAGCAGCCAAATGGCTAGCGGGGGCACAGATACGCAGTATTTT
CDR3 protein: CASSQMASGGTDTQYF

V gene: TRBV27
J gene: TRBJ2-7
CDR3 length: 14
D gene: TRBD1
clone size: -
CDR3 DNA: TGTGCCAGCCGGAGGACAGGGGGTGTCTACGAGCAGTACTTC
CDR3 protein: CASRRTGGVYEQYF

V gene: TRBV7-8
J gene: TRBJ2-7
CDR3 length: 13
D gene: -
clone size: -
CDR3 DNA: TGTGCCAGCAGCTTCGACAGCCCCTACGAGCAGTACTTC
CDR3 protein: CASSFDSPYEQYF

V gene: TRBV5-1
J gene: TRBJ2-5
CDR3 length: 16
D gene: TRBD2
clone size: -
CDR3 DNA: TGCGCCAGCAGCTTGCTTGGGATAGCGGGGGAAGAGACCCAGTACTTC
CDR3 protein: CASSLLGIAGEETQYF